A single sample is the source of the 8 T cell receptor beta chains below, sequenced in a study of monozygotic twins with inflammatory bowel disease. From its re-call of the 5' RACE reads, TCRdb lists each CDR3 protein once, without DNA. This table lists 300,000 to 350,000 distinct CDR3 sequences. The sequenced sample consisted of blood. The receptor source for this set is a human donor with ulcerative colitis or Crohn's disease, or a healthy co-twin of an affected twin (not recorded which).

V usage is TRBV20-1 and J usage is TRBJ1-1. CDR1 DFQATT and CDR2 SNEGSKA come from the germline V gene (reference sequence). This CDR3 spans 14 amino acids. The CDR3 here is CSARVPGMGTEAFF.

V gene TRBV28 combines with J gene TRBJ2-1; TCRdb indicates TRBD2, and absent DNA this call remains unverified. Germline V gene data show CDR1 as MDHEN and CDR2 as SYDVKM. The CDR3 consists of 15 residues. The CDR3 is CASSPRLAGYNEQFF.

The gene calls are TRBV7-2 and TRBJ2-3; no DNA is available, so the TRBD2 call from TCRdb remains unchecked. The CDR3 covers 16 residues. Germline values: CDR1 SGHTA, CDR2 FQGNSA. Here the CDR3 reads CASSSRGRATGDTQYF.

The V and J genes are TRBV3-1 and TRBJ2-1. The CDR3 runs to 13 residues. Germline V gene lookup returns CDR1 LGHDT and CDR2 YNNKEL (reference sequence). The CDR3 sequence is CASSQTRGNEQFF.

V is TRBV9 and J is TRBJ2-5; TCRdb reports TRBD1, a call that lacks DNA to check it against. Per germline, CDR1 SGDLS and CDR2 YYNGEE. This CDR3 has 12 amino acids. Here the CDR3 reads CASSVTGETQYF.

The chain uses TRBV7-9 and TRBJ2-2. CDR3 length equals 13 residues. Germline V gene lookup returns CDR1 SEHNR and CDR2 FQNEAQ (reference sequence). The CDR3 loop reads CASSSSGTGELFF.

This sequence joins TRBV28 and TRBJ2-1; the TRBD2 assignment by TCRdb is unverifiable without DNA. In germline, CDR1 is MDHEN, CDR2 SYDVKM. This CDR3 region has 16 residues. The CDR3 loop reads CAHGASGGSSYNEQFF.

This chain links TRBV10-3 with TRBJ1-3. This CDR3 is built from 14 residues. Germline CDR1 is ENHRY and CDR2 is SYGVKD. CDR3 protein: CAIRTDFSGNTIYF.